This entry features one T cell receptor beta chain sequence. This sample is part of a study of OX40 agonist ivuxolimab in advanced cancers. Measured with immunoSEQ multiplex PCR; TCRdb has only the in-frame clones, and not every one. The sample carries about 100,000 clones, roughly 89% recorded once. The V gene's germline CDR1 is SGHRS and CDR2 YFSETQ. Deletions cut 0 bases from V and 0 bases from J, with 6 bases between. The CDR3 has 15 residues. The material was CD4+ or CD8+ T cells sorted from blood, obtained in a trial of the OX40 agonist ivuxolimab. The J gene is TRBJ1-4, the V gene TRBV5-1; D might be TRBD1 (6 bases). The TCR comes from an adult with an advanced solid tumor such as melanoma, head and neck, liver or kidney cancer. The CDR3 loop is CASSLGQATNEKLFF. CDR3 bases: TGCGCCAGCAGCTTGGGACAGGCAACTAATGAAAAACTGTTTTTT.